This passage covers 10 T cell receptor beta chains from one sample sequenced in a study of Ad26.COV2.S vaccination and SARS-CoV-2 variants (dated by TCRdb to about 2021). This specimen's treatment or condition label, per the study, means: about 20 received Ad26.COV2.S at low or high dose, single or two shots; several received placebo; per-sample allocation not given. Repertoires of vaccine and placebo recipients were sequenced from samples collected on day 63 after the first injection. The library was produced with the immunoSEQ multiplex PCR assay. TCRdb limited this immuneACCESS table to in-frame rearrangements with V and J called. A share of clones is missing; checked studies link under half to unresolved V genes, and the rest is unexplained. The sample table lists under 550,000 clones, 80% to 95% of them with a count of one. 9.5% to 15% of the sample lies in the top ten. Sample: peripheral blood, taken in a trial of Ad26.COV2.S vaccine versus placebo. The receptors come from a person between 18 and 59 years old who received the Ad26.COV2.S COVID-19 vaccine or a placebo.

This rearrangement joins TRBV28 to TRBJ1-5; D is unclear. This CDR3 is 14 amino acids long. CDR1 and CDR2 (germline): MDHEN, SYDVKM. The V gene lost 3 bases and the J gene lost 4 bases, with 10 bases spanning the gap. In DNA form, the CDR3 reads TGTGCCAGCAGTTTTGTAGTGACTAATCAGCCCCAGCATTTT. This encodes CASSFVVTNQPQHF.

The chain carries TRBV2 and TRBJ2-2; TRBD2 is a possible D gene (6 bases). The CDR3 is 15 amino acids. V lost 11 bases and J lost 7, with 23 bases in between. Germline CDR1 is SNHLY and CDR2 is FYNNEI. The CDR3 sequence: CAGLTRASEGGELFF. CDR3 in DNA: TGTGCCGGCCTGACCCGGGCTAGCGAGGGCGGGGAGCTGTTTTTT.

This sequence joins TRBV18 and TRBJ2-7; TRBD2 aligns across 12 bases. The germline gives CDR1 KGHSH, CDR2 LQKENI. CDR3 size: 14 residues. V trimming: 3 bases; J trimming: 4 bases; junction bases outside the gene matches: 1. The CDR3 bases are TGTGCCAGCTCACCGACTAGCGGGAGATACGAGCAGTACTTC. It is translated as CASSPTSGRYEQYF.

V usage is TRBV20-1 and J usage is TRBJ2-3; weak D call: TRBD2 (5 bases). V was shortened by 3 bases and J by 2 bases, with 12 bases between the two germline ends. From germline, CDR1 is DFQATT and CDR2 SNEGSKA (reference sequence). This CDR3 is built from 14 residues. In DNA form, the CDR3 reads TGCAGTGCTAGTTCGGGAACAGCCACAGATACGCAGTATTTT. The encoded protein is CSASSGTATDTQYF.

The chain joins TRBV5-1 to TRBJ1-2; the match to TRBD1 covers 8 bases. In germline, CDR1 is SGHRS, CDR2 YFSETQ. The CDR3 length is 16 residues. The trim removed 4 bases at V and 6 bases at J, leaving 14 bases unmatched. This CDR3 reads CASSPGQGVLIHGYTF. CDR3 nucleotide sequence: TGCGCCAGCAGCCCCGGACAGGGCGTCCTAATCCATGGCTACACCTTC.

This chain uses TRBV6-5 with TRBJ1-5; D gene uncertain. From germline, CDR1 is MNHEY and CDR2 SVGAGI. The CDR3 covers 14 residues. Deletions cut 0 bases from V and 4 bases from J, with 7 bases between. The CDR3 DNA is TGTGCCAGCAGTTACTCGCAGGTAAATCAGCCCCAGCATTTT. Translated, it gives CASSYSQVNQPQHF.

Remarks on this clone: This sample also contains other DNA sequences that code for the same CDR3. The CDR3 protein is CASSLAGSYEQYF. The CDR3 DNA is TGTGCCAGCAGCTTAGCGGGCAGCTACGAGCAGTACTTC. This chain links TRBV7-2 with TRBJ2-7; unclear D gene. This CDR3 has 13 amino acids. Per germline, CDR1 SGHTA and CDR2 FQGNSA. Trimming pared 0 bases from V and 3 bases from J, leaving 6 bases between.

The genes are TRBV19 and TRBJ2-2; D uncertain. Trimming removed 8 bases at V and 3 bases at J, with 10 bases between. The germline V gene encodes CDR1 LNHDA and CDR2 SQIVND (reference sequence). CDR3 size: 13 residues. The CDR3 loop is CASRKRDTGELFF. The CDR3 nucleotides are TGTGCCAGTCGAAAAAGGGACACCGGGGAGCTGTTTTTT.

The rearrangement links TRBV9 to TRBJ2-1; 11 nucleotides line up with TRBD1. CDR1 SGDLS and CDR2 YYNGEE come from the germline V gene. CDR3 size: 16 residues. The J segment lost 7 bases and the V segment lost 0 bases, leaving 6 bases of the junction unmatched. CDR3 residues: CASSVVPGQGGNEQFF. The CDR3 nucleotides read TGTGCCAGCAGCGTAGTTCCGGGACAGGGGGGAAATGAGCAGTTCTTC.

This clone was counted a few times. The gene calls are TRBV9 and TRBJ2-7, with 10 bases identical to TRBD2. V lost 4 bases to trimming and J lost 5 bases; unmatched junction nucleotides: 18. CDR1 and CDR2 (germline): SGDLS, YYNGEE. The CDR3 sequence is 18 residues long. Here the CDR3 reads CASSFGGAGGPLIDEQYF. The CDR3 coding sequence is TGTGCCAGCAGCTTTGGGGGAGCGGGAGGGCCATTGATCGACGAGCAGTACTTC.